Listed below are T cell receptor beta chains from one sample, sequenced in a study of blood T cells in healthy people across ages. A single record per CDR3 protein comes from TCRdb applying MiXCR to the 5' RACE reads. Of roughly 500,000 distinct CDR3 sequences in the sample, 25% to 30% are singletons; the top ten hold roughly 18%. The sample taken for sequencing was blood. These receptors were obtained from a woman between 65 and 79 years old in good health. Both conserved end residues are part of each CDR3.

V,CDR3
TRBV5-1,CASSGTGAEAFF
TRBV20-1,CSARATSGGIQETQYF
TRBV7-2,CASSTLRLGRNEKLFF
TRBV11-3,CASSLEAGDEKLFF
TRBV7-2,CASSFQTGLANTIYF
TRBV19,CATQTVRSYYEQYF
TRBV20-1,CSAAAGVGEKLFF
TRBV11-2,CASSLVGPGAEAFF
TRBV6-1,CASSETRVEAFF
TRBV2,CASGGDYNEQFF
TRBV6-1,CASSEVQIGGTQYF
TRBV20-1,CSATGLAGLYNEQFF
TRBV6-5,CASSLGQDNTIYF
TRBV12-3/TRBV12-4,CASRGRGGFRETQYF
TRBV2,CASSRDRVYTGELFF
TRBV30,CAWSVLGVGEKLFF
TRBV29-1,CSVGTQGGETQYF
TRBV6-2/TRBV6-3,CASKVGGASTDTQYF
TRBV7-9,CASSLFRGSGEKLFF
TRBV4-2,CASSPTRTVSYEQYF
TRBV24-1,CATSAPGPRTGELFF
TRBV4-3,CASSQDGTGDEKLFF
TRBV4-3,CASSPGQGGSATNEKLFF
TRBV29-1,CSARQGVLNTEAFF
TRBV7-2,CASKLGRVQETQYF
TRBV4-1,CASSQPTAGGRDYGYTF
TRBV20-1,CSARDPGLASETQYF
TRBV5-1,CASSLSESLTGELFF
TRBV20-1,CSARITSGGIFSYEQYF
TRBV18,CASSPMENMGWDTQYF
TRBV6-1,CASSATGLVQPQHF
TRBV15,CATSRAGLLYEQYF
TRBV12-3/TRBV12-4,CASSLGAGGVYGYTF
TRBV3-1,CASSQGVRNGNEKLFF
TRBV7-9,CASSFSPGQGSGGELFF
TRBV7-2,CASSPQSLSGNTIYF